This passage covers 22 T cell receptor beta chains from one sample sequenced in a study of cytomegalovirus exposure and HLA in healthy donors. PCR involved 60 Vbeta and 13 Jbeta primers. Sequencing used immunoSEQ multiplex PCR; TCRdb keeps in-frame clones, though not all of them. Of more than 95,000 clones in the sample, 55% to 75% were seen once. Sequencing input: PBMCs. These receptor sequences come from a man aged 55 to 70 in good health and CMV-seronegative.

The chain has TRBV18 and TRBJ2-1; D is ambiguous. The CDR3 length is 14 residues. Looked up from germline, CDR1 is KGHSH and CDR2 is LQKENI. V was shortened by 5 bases and J by 3 bases, with 11 bases between the two germline ends. DNA of the CDR3: TGTGCCAGCTCAGTGTCAGAACGCTACAATGAGCAGTTCTTC. Its protein product is CASSVSERYNEQFF.

This clone occurred a few times. V is TRBV6-1 and J is TRBJ1-4, with 7 positions matching TRBD1. The CDR3 length is 13 residues. The trim removed 6 bases at V and 8 bases at J, leaving 6 bases unmatched. The germline V gene has CDR1 MNHNS and CDR2 SASEGT. The DNA for the CDR3 is TGTGCCAGCAGGGGGGACAGTCGGGAAAAACTGTTTTTT. Protein: CASRGDSREKLFF.

The genes are TRBV9 and TRBJ2-3; 7 bases align to TRBD2. V was clipped by 5 bases and J by 3 bases; unmatched bases: 9. Germline CDR1 is SGDLS and CDR2 is YYNGEE. The CDR3 is 15 amino acids. The CDR3 reads CASREGLAATDTQYF. In DNA form, the CDR3 reads TGTGCCAGCAGAGAAGGGCTAGCGGCAACAGATACGCAGTATTTT.

The chain is built from TRBV27 and TRBJ2-4; TRBD1 might be the D (6 bases). V was pared by 5 bases and J by 1 base, with 9 bases between. Germline loops: CDR1 MNHEY, CDR2 SMNVEV (reference sequence). The CDR3 totals 14 residues. CDR3 DNA sequence: TGTGCCAGCAGTGTCCAGGGGGCCAAAAACATTCAGTACTTC. It is translated as CASSVQGAKNIQYF.

The chain links TRBV18 to TRBJ2-7; 7 bases map to TRBD2. V was clipped by 2 bases and J by 4 bases; unmatched bases: 11. CDR3 length equals 16 residues. CDR1 is KGHSH and CDR2 is LQKENI in the germline V gene. The CDR3 region is CASSPVGGTTLYEQYF. The CDR3 region has the DNA TGTGCCAGCTCACCAGTCGGGGGGACCACTTTATACGAGCAGTACTTC.

The chain has TRBV7-6 and TRBJ1-3, with TRBD1 matching 9 bases. This CDR3 spans 16 amino acids. Germline V CDR1 and CDR2: SGHVS, FNYEAQ. Trimming took 1 base from V and 4 from J; bases not matched to a gene: 5. In DNA, the CDR3 is TGTGCCAGCAGCTTAGTGGGACAGGGAGGGGGAAACACCATATATTTT. It specifies CASSLVGQGGGNTIYF.

The rearrangement joins TRBV5-4 to TRBJ2-1, with TRBD2 as a possible D gene (6 bases). Trimming stripped 1 base from V and 2 bases from J, with 10 bases between. This CDR3 has 15 residues. The germline V gene encodes CDR1 SGHNT and CDR2 YYREEE (reference sequence). The CDR3 DNA is TGTGCCAGCAGCTTGAAAGCGGGTACCTACAATGAGCAGTTCTTC. It specifies CASSLKAGTYNEQFF. Variable domain in full (rest from reference TRBV5-4 and TRBJ2-1): ETGVTQSPTHLIKTRGQQVTLRCSSQSGHNTVSWYQQALGQGPQFIFQYYREEENGRGNFPPRFSGLQFPNYSSELNVNALELDDSALYLCASSLKAGTYNEQFFGPGTRLTVL.

V and J are TRBV2 and TRBJ2-1; possible D gene TRBD2, 6 bases. CDR3 length: 17 amino acids. With 3 bases removed from V and 7 bases from J, the gap between germline ends came to 22 bases. From germline, CDR1 is SNHLY and CDR2 FYNNEI. Here the CDR3 DNA reads TGTGCCAGCAGTGATGGGAGGAAACAGGCAAAATTGAATGAGCAGTTCTTC. It codes for CASSDGRKQAKLNEQFF.

The chain employs TRBV27 and TRBJ2-7, with 11 bases identical to TRBD2. Germline assignment: CDR1 MNHEY and CDR2 SMNVEV (reference sequence). This CDR3 has 16 residues. V trimming: 6 bases; J trimming: 3 bases; junction bases outside the gene matches: 10. The CDR3 nucleotides read TGTGCCAGCAGAGCCCCGGGACTAGCGGCTGACTACGAGCAGTACTTC. Amino acids: CASRAPGLAADYEQYF.

About this clone: The junction departs from germline at one end; a sequencing error may be responsible. The rearrangement links TRBV6-1 to TRBJ1-2, with 11 bases identical to TRBD1. Per the germline V gene, CDR1 is MNHNS and CDR2 is SASEGT. CDR3 length: 16 amino acids. The CDR3 protein is CAGSELSGTGGYGYTF. CDR3 nucleotides: TGTGCCGGCAGTGAGCTATCCGGGACAGGGGGCTATGGCTACACCTTC.

The chain recombines TRBV7-9 with TRBJ2-6; 7 positions agree with TRBD1. V shed 5 bases and J 1 base; nucleotides not matched to a gene: 5. CDR1 and CDR2 (germline): SEHNR, FQNEAQ (reference sequence). CDR3 length: 16 residues. The CDR3 coding sequence is TGTGCCAGCAGCACCCCGACAGGGTCTGGGGCCAACGTCCTGACTTTC. Its protein product is CASSTPTGSGANVLTF.

This clone came up a few times. The rearrangement joins TRBV2 to TRBJ2-5; 11 nucleotides agree with TRBD2. The V segment lost 1 base and the J segment 2 bases; nucleotides outside the gene matches: 3. CDR1 is SNHLY and CDR2 is FYNNEI in the germline V gene. The CDR3 spans 16 residues. The CDR3 DNA follows: TGTGCCAGCAGTGAAGAATCTAGCGGGGGGCAAGAGACCCAGTACTTC. Residues: CASSEESSGGQETQYF.

The V gene is TRBV12-5, the J gene TRBJ2-5, with TRBD2 identical over 8 bases. V gave up 3 bases and J gave up 0 bases; unmatched junction bases: 9. The CDR3 length is 17 residues. The germline gives CDR1 LGHNT, CDR2 FRNRAP. The CDR3 here is CASGFSLAELYQETQYF. The CDR3 nucleotides are TGTGCTAGTGGTTTTTCACTAGCGGAGTTGTACCAAGAGACCCAGTACTTC.

V is TRBV11-2 and J is TRBJ1-2; no clear D. Germline CDR1 SGHAT, CDR2 FQNNGV. CDR3 length equals 13 residues. The V end was cut by 0 bases, the J end by 7 bases, with 9 bases between. The CDR3 DNA reads as TGTGCCAGCAGCTTAGAGCGGGGTAGTGGCTACACCTTC. Amino acid sequence: CASSLERGSGYTF.

The chain uses TRBV7-6 and TRBJ2-1; 8 positions match TRBD1. The CDR3 extends over 14 amino acids. J was trimmed by 9 bases and V by 2 bases; bases with no gene match: 6. Per germline, CDR1 SGHVS and CDR2 FNYEAQ. The CDR3 is CASSLYTGGIEQFF. CDR3 bases: TGTGCCAGCAGCTTATATACAGGGGGGATTGAGCAGTTCTTC. Looking up the rest from reference TRBV7-6 and TRBJ2-1 gives the full variable domain: GAGVSQSPRYKVTKRGQDVALRCDPISGHVSLYWYRQALGQGPEFLTYFNYEAQQDKSGLPNDRFSAERPEGSISTLTIQRTEQRDSAMYRCASSLYTGGIEQFFGPGTRLTVL.

The J gene is TRBJ1-2, the V gene TRBV27, with a possible D match to TRBD1 (5 bases). Per germline, CDR1 MNHEY and CDR2 SMNVEV (reference sequence). CDR3 length: 17 amino acids. Trimming took off 0 bases at V and 5 bases at J, with 19 bases between the two ends. The CDR3 DNA is TGTGCCAGCAGTTTATCGTTGACAGCCCTGGGAATTTATGGCTACACCTTC. This codes for CASSLSLTALGIYGYTF.

The CDR3, as DNA: TGTGCCAGCAGCCAAGATACCCCAGCGGGAGCGAACTACAATGAGCAGTTCTTC. Its translation: CASSQDTPAGANYNEQFF. V and J are TRBV4-2 and TRBJ2-1, with 8 bases that match TRBD2. Germline CDR1 and CDR2: LGHNA and YNFKEQ. The length of the CDR3 is 18 residues. With V trimmed by 0 bases and J by 3 bases, 10 bases remained unmatched.

The chain uses TRBV5-1 and TRBJ1-5; maybe TRBD1 (5 bases). Looked up from germline, CDR1 is SGHRS and CDR2 is YFSETQ. The CDR3 runs 16 residues. V was cut by 0 bases and J by 7 bases, with 17 bases left in between. In DNA, the CDR3 is TGCGCCAGCAGCTTGGAGGGCCCGGGGGTGGGGCAGCCCCAGCATTTT. Amino acids: CASSLEGPGVGQPQHF.

This chain uses TRBV2 with TRBJ2-1, with 7 bases fitting TRBD2. The CDR3 runs to 13 residues. Trimming cost V 8 bases and J 7 bases; bases outside gene matches: 8. Germline CDR1 reads SNHLY; CDR2 reads FYNNEI. CDR3 nucleotides: TGTGCCAGCCGCAGGACTAGTGATAATGAGCAGTTCTTC. It yields the protein CASRRTSDNEQFF.

The gene calls are TRBV5-6 and TRBJ2-2; TRBD1 matches at 9 bases. The CDR3 has 15 amino acids. Germline V lookup: CDR1 SGHDT, CDR2 YYEEEE. V lost 4 bases and J lost 6; bases outside the gene matches: 7. The CDR3 DNA reads TGTGCCAGCAGCGCCGGGACAGGGAGAGCCGGGGAGCTGTTTTTT. The encoded protein is CASSAGTGRAGELFF.

Notes on this clone: Other DNA sequences in the same sample also yield this CDR3. CDR3 bases: TGCGCCAGCAGCCAGGGTATCCACGAGCAGTACTTC. Translated, it gives CASSQGIHEQYF. The rearrangement joins TRBV5-1 to TRBJ2-7; D possibly corresponds to TRBD1 (5 bases). CDR1 SGHRS and CDR2 YFSETQ come from the germline V gene. The CDR3 has 12 residues. V was trimmed by 4 bases and J by 5 bases, leaving 10 bases between them. The whole variable domain, remainder taken from reference TRBV5-1 and TRBJ2-7, is KAGVTQTPRYLIKTRGQQVTLSCSPISGHRSVSWYQQTPGQGLQFLFEYFSETQRNKGNFPGRFSGRQFSNSRSEMNVSTLELGDSALYLCASSQGIHEQYFGPGTRLTVT.

CDR3 in DNA: TGTGCCAGCAGCTTAACGTCGGTTCTCCCCCTAAATAAGCAGTTCTTC. This sequence encodes CASSLTSVLPLNKQFF. This chain uses TRBV7-3 with TRBJ2-1, with D unclear. The CDR3 runs to 16 residues. The germline V and J ends were trimmed by 0 bases and 11 bases, with 20 bases remaining between them. CDR1 SGHTA and CDR2 FQGTGA come from the germline V gene.